This T cell receptor beta chain was identified in a study of T-cell reconstitution after alpha-beta-depleted transplantation in children. Study-wide findings and caveats: Several hundred rapidly expanded clones from non-depleted graft cells reportedly supplied alpha-beta T cells about two months post-transplant.

Between the trimmed V and J ends, which lost 0 bases and 3 bases, there was a span of 12 bases. Germline V gives CDR1 SGHRS, CDR2 YFSETQ. CDR3 length: 15 residues. The table lists this clonotype with many counts. Its specificity is not known. The authors prepared the TCRbeta library with unique molecular identifiers. TCRdb fed the PCR reads into MiXCR, producing one record per CDR3 protein. The profile shows 800,000 to 1,000,000 distinct CDR3 sequences, roughly 29% of them singletons. The sequence derives from a boy in the first two years of life who had a stem cell transplant for SCID, so the T cells may come from the graft donor. The sample in question was PBMCs, mostly from graft donor cells, obtained 360 days after TCRalphabeta/CD19-depleted stem cell transplant. The chain couples TRBV5-1 to TRBJ1-1; D is ambiguous. The CDR3 reads CASSLGVVIDTEAFF. CDR3 DNA sequence: TGCGCCAGCAGCTTGGGTGTCGTGATAGACACTGAAGCTTTCTTT.